This entry lists 6 T cell receptor beta chains sequenced from one sample in a study of blood T cell repertoires in COVID-19. Libraries were prepared by immunoSEQ multiplex PCR; TCRdb keeps only in-frame clonotypes and omits some of them. The sample lists 150,000 to 200,000 clones, approximately 90% seen once, with about 2.3% in the top ten. The sample comprised peripheral blood. The receptors stem from a man between 18 and 35 years old with acute or convalescent COVID-19.

The genes are TRBV6-5 and TRBJ2-1, with TRBD2 matching 11 bases. V dropped 4 bases and J dropped 10; count of bases not matched to a gene: 9. The V gene's germline CDR1 is MNHEY and CDR2 SVGAGI. CDR3 size: 15 residues. The CDR3: CASSLTSGVGGEQFF. The CDR3 DNA follows: TGTGCCAGCAGTTTGACTAGCGGGGTCGGCGGAGAGCAGTTCTTC.

The rearrangement joins TRBV3-1 (or the pseudogene TRBV3-2) to TRBJ2-1; D is uncertain. This CDR3 contains 18 residues. Germline CDR1 is LGHDT and CDR2 is YNNKEL (reference sequence). V was trimmed by 1 base and J by 0 bases, leaving 16 bases between them. This CDR3 is CASSQADLHRSSYNEQFF. CDR3 nucleotide sequence: TGTGCCAGCAGCCAAGCGGATCTCCATCGGAGCTCCTACAATGAGCAGTTCTTC.

The rearrangement uses TRBV19 and TRBJ1-1; D not resolved. The germline V and J ends were trimmed by 5 bases and 0 bases, with 10 bases remaining between them. The CDR3 loop spans 14 amino acids. Germline-derived CDR1 and CDR2 are LNHDA and SQIVND (reference sequence). CDR3 DNA: TGTGCCAGTAGTCCCCAGGTCCTGAACACTGAAGCTTTCTTT. Amino acid sequence: CASSPQVLNTEAFF.

The chain has TRBV5-1 and TRBJ1-2; 12 nucleotides align to TRBD1. The germline V gene has CDR1 SGHRS and CDR2 YFSETQ. Unmatched junction bases numbered 14, after V lost 6 bases and J lost 8 bases. This CDR3 is built from 16 residues. CDR3 DNA: TGCGCCAGCACCCCACTGGGGACAGGGGGCGCTGGAGGCTACACCTTC. Its protein product is CASTPLGTGGAGGYTF.

The chain combines TRBV12-2 with TRBJ1-1; the table's D call, TRBD1, was not checked against the DNA. TRBV12-2 is a pseudogene segment. This CDR3 has 13 residues. The CDR3 region has the DNA TGTGCAAGTCGCTCCAGGGGTGACACTGAAGCTTTCTTT. It translates to CASRSRGDTEAFF.

The chain is built from TRBV19 and TRBJ1-2; the match to TRBD1 covers 7 bases. The CDR3 has 14 amino acids. Germline values: CDR1 LNHDA, CDR2 SQIVND (reference sequence). The junction had 2 bases not matched to a gene; V was cut back by 3 bases and J by 1 base. The CDR3 bases are TGTGCCAGTAGTATCGGGACAGTTAACTATGGCTACACCTTC. The encoded protein is CASSIGTVNYGYTF.